The rows below give T cell receptor beta chains drawn from one sample of a study of human versus mouse CDR3 diversity and MHC coevolution. Profiled with immunoSEQ multiplex PCR; TCRdb holds only in-frame clones, not every one. The data show about 81,000 clones, about 94% seen once. The sample taken for sequencing was naive CD4+ T cells from blood. The source is a person aged 25 to 75 in good health. Both conserved end residues are part of each CDR3. The D gene is left open where the match is weak. Not every row has a clone size; where given, it reads once, few, many or a size class.

>TRBJ1-2|TRBV7-3|.|.
CASSHLDSTTYGYTF
TGTGCCAGCAGCCACCTGGACAGCACCACCTATGGCTACACCTTC
>TRBJ2-5|TRBV6-6|once|.
CASSQSRNRVQETQYF
TGTGCCAGCAGTCAGTCCCGTAATCGGGTCCAAGAGACCCAGTACTTC
>TRBJ2-7|TRBV7-2|few|TRBD2
CASSPGLAGLSGGREQYF
TGTGCCAGCAGCCCGGGACTAGCGGGCCTTTCGGGGGGTCGGGAGCAGTACTTC
>TRBJ2-3|TRBV7-2|.|TRBD2
CASSFQASGGDTQYF
TGTGCCAGCAGCTTTCAGGCTAGCGGGGGGGATACGCAGTATTTT
>TRBJ1-1|TRBV20-1|.|.
CSASKNTEAFF
TGCAGTGCTAGTAAGAACACTGAAGCTTTCTTT
>TRBJ1-4|TRBV14|.|TRBD1
CASSPRTGPEKLFF
TGTGCCAGCAGCCCAAGGACAGGGCCTGAAAAACTGTTTTTT
>TRBJ2-7|TRBV5-4|.|TRBD1
CASSLGQGAYEQYF
TGTGCCAGCAGCTTGGGACAGGGGGCTTACGAGCAGTACTTC
>TRBJ2-5|TRBV27|.|TRBD2
CASSRTSGEQETQYF
TGTGCCAGCAGTCGGACTAGCGGGGAACAAGAGACCCAGTACTTC
>TRBJ2-7|TRBV7-3|.|TRBD2
CASSLTTGGYEQYF
TGTGCCAGCAGCTTAACGACGGGGGGCTACGAGCAGTACTTC
>TRBJ2-1|TRBV5-4|.|TRBD2
CASGLAGGNEQFF
TGTGCCAGCGGACTAGCGGGAGGTAATGAGCAGTTCTTC
>TRBJ1-3|TRBV29-1|.|.
CSVAGGGNTIYF
TGCAGCGTTGCCGGTGGTGGAAACACCATATATTTT
>TRBJ2-3|TRBV5-1|.|.
CASSLEISTDTQYF
TGCGCCAGCAGCCTAGAGATCTCCACAGATACGCAGTATTTT
>TRBJ2-5|TRBV6-5|.|.
CASSLALMAGTQYF
TGTGCCAGCAGTCTCGCCCTGATGGCGGGGACCCAGTACTTC
>TRBJ2-7|TRBV5-1|.|TRBD1
CASSSGTGVHEQYF
TGCGCCAGCAGCTCCGGGACAGGGGTCCACGAGCAGTACTTC
>TRBJ2-4|TRBV19|.|.
CASSDTSLAKNIQYF
TGTGCCAGTAGTGACACTAGCTTAGCCAAAAACATTCAGTACTTC
>TRBJ2-1|TRBV5-6|.|TRBD1
CASSLTWTGSNEQFF
TGTGCCAGCAGCTTGACATGGACAGGGAGCAATGAGCAGTTCTTC
>TRBJ1-5|TRBV19|.|.
CASSFEFVSQPQHF
TGTGCCAGTAGTTTCGAGTTTGTCTCTCAGCCCCAGCATTTT
>TRBJ1-2|TRBV27|once|TRBD1
CASSRDRQDGYTF
TGTGCCAGCTCGCGGGACAGGCAGGATGGCTACACCTTC
>TRBJ2-2|TRBV18|.|TRBD2
CASSPGLAGDTGELFF
TGTGCCAGCTCACCGGGACTAGCGGGGGACACCGGGGAGCTGTTTTTT
>TRBJ2-7|TRBV6-5|.|.
CARKAGVISYEQYF
TGTGCCAGGAAAGCAGGGGTCATCTCCTACGAGCAGTACTTC
>TRBJ1-5|TRBV19|.|TRBD1
CASRGQGNQPQHF
TGTGCCAGTAGAGGACAGGGTAATCAGCCCCAGCATTTT
>TRBJ1-4|TRBV4-2|.|.
CASSARAGGVGEKLFF
TGTGCCAGCAGCGCCCGCGCGGGGGGCGTGGGTGAAAAACTGTTTTTT
>TRBJ2-1|TRBV5-4|.|.
CASSPGAGESNEQFF
TGTGCCAGCAGTCCCGGCGCAGGGGAATCCAATGAGCAGTTCTTC
>TRBJ1-6|TRBV5-1|.|.
CASSLSGYSPLHF
TGCGCCAGCAGCTTGTCAGGGTATTCACCCCTCCACTTT
>TRBJ2-1|TRBV19|.|TRBD2
CASNQGRDEQFF
TGTGCCAGTAATCAAGGGAGGGATGAGCAGTTCTTC
>TRBJ2-7|TRBV5-5|.|.
CASSWGVTGAYEQYF
TGTGCCAGCAGCTGGGGGGTTACAGGAGCCTACGAGCAGTACTTC
>TRBJ1-3|TRBV19|.|TRBD1
CASSSLGTGGRNTIYF
TGTGCCAGTAGTTCCCTCGGGACAGGGGGTCGAAACACCATATATTTT
>TRBJ2-7|TRBV18|.|TRBD1
CASSPLPGQGMNEQYF
TGTGCCAGCTCACCTCTGCCGGGACAGGGTATGAACGAGCAGTACTTC
>TRBJ1-4|TRBV6-6|.|TRBD1
CASRPGTGQLNEKLFF
TGTGCCAGCAGACCCGGGACAGGGCAACTTAATGAAAAACTGTTTTTT